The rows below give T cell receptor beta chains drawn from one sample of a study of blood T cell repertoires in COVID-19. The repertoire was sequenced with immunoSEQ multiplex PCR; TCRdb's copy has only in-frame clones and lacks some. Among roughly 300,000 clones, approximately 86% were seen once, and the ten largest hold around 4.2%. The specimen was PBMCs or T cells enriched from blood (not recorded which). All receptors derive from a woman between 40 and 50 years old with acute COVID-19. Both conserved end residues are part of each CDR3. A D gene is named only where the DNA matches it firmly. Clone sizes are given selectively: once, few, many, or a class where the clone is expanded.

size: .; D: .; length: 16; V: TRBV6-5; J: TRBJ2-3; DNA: TGTGCCAGCAGTTACTCAGCCTTCAGGGCCTCAGATACGCAGTATTTT; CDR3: CASSYSAFRASDTQYF
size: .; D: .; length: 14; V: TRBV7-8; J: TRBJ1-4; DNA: TGTGCCAGCAGCTTAGAGGGACTGAGGGGAAAACTGTTTTTT; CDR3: CASSLEGLRGKLFF
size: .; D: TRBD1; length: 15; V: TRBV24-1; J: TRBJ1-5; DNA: TGTGCCACCAGTGCCTCAGGACAGGGGGGACAGCCCCAGCATTTT; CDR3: CATSASGQGGQPQHF
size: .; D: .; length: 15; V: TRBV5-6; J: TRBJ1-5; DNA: TGTGCCAGCAGCTTCATGTCGGGGAGCAATCAGCCCCAGCATTTT; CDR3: CASSFMSGSNQPQHF
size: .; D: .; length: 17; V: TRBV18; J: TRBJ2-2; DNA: TGTGCCAGCTCAATTGGTGTTGGGCGAACGCCAACCGGGGAGCTGTTTTTT; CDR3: CASSIGVGRTPTGELFF
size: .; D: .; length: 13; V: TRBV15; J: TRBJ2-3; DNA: TGTGCCACCAGCAGAGATATGACAGATACGCAGTATTTT; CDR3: CATSRDMTDTQYF
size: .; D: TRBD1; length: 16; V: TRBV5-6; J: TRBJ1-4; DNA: TGTGCCAGCAGCTTGGGTTTTACAGGGGGGAACGAAAAACTGTTTTTT; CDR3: CASSLGFTGGNEKLFF
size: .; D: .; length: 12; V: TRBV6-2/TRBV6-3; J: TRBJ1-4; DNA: TGTGCCAGCAGTTACCCCCGTGGACAGTCTTATTTT; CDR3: CASSYPRGQSYF
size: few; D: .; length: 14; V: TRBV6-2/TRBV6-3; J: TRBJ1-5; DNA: TGTGCCAGCAGTCTCGGCACAGTCGGTCAGCCCCAGCATTTT; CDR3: CASSLGTVGQPQHF
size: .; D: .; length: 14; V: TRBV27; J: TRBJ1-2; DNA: TGTGCCAGCAGCCCTCACAGTGGAAACTATGGCTACACCTTC; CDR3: CASSPHSGNYGYTF
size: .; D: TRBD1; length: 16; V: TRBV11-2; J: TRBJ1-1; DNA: TGTGCCAGCAGCCCCCGCGGGACAGGGCGGGTCACTGAAGCTTTCTTT; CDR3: CASSPRGTGRVTEAFF
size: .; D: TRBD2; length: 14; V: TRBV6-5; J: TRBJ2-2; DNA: TGTGCCAGCGGGGGACTATTGGACACCGGGGAGCTGTTTTTT; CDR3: CASGGLLDTGELFF
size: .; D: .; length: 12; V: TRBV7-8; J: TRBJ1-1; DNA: TGTGCCAGCAGCTTATCGGGGTACGGGGCTTTCTTT; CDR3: CASSLSGYGAFF
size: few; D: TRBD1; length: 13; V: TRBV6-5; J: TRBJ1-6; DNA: TGTGCCAGCAAGACGACAGGGTATTCACCCCTCCACTTT; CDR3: CASKTTGYSPLHF
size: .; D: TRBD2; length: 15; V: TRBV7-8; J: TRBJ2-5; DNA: TGTGCCAGCAGCTTACCACGGGGAGGGCAGGAGACCCAGTACTTC; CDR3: CASSLPRGGQETQYF
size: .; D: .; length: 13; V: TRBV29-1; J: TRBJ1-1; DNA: TGCAGCGGGACGGGACACTTGAACACTGAAGCTTTCTTT; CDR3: CSGTGHLNTEAFF
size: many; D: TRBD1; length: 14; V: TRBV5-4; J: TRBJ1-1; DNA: TGTGCCAGCAGCTTAACAGGGGCGAACACTGAAGCTTTCTTT; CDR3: CASSLTGANTEAFF
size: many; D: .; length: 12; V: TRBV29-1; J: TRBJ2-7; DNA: TGCAGCGCCCTTAGGGGAACCTACGAGCAGTACTTC; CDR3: CSALRGTYEQYF
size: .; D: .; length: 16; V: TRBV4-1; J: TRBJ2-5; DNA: TGCGCCAGCAGCCAGAGGGGGGGGGTTACTCTAGAGACCCAGTACTTC; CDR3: CASSQRGGVTLETQYF
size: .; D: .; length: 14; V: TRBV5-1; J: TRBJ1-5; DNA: TGCGCCAGCAGCTTGGGCCAGGCTAATCAGCCCCAGCATTTT; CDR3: CASSLGQANQPQHF
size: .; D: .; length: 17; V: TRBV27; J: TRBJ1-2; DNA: TGTGCCAGCAGTAGCTGGAGGACAGCTAAAGCTAACTATGGCTACACCTTC; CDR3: CASSSWRTAKANYGYTF
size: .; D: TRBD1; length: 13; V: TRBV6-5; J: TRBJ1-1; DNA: TGTGCCAGCACCGAACCGAGGGGGCCTGAAGCTTTCTTT; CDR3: CASTEPRGPEAFF
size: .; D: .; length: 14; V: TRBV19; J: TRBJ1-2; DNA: TGTGCCAGTAAAGTACAGGAAGCTAACTATGGCTACACCTTC; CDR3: CASKVQEANYGYTF
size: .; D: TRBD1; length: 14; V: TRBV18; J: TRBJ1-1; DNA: TGTGCCAGCTCGCCCCTAGGGACAGCCACTGAAGCTTTCTTT; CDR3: CASSPLGTATEAFF
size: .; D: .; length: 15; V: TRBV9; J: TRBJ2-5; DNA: TGTGCCAGCAGCGTCCGAACAGGAGTCCAAGAGACCCAGTACTTC; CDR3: CASSVRTGVQETQYF
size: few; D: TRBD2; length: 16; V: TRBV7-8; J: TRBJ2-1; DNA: TGTGCCAGCAGCTTAGGGTGGGGGGGGTCCGCCAATGAGCAGTTCTTC; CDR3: CASSLGWGGSANEQFF
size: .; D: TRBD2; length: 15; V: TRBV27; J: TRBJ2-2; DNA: TGTGCCAGCAGTCAACGGACTAGCGGGACCGGGGAGCTGTTTTTT; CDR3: CASSQRTSGTGELFF
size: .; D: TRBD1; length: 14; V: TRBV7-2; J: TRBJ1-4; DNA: TGTGCCAGCAGCTTATCCGGACAGGGGGGGAAACTGTTTTTT; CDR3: CASSLSGQGGKLFF
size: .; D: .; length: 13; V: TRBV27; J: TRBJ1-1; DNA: TGTGCCAGCCGTAGAGACACGAACACTGAAGCTTTCTTT; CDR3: CASRRDTNTEAFF
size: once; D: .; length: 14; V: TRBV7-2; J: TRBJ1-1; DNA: TGTGCCAGCAGCTTATTAGGGGGGGCGGCTGAAGCTTTCTTT; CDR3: CASSLLGGAAEAFF
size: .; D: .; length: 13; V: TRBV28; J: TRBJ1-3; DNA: TGTGCCAGCAGTTCAGGCCGGCAGGGCACCATATATTTT; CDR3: CASSSGRQGTIYF
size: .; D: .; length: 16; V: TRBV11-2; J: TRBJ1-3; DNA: TGTGCCAGCAGCTACATTTCGGGGGGGCGCGGAAACACCATATATTTT; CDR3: CASSYISGGRGNTIYF